This T cell receptor beta chain was obtained from a study of T cell repertoires in cytomegalovirus infection. The wider study: Carrying CMV and the relevant HLA type showed in public TCR beta signatures.

CDR3 length: 10 residues. The V gene lost 5 bases and the J gene lost 9 bases, with 10 bases spanning the gap. Germline lookup yields CDR1 DFQATT and CDR2 SNEGSKA (reference sequence). Using its own MiXCR run on the reads, TCRdb lists one record per CDR3 protein. The sample consists of hundreds of thousands of distinct CDR3 sequences, around 10% of them appearing once. General observations from the study: Carriers of CMV and the relevant HLA type were discriminated by public TCR beta frequency. CMV-specific TCR beta clonotypes restricted by HLA-C dominated the ex vivo response.

Of note for this clonotype: The target antigen is unknown.

The sequenced sample was PBMCs. This chain connects TRBV20-1 to TRBJ1-1, with D possibly being TRBD1 (5 bases). The sequence was collected from a human donor in good health (CMV status not recorded). Some clones in this sample may be carry-over from other donors' samples. The CDR3 bases are TGCAGTGCTCTAGACAGTAAAGCTTTCTTT. Translating gives CSALDSKAFF.